This T cell receptor (beta chain) is from a study of cytomegalovirus exposure and HLA in healthy donors. The PCR ran on 60 Vbeta and 13 Jbeta primers. The method was immunoSEQ multiplex PCR; TCRdb's version includes in-frame clones alone and lacks a portion of them. Counted here are 100,000 to 150,000 clones, about 84% occurring once; the ten biggest clones make up 3% to 4.5%. Per germline, CDR1 SGHAT and CDR2 FQNNGV. The V end was cut by 1 base, the J end by 3 bases, with 11 bases between. The length of the CDR3 is 15 residues. Material: PBMCs. The clonotype originates from a man aged 35-49 years in good health and CMV-seronegative. The genes are TRBV11-2 and TRBJ2-3, with a weak D call TRBD1 (5 bases). In DNA, the CDR3 is TGTGCCAGCAGCTTAGCGGGCAGGGTAACAGATACGCAGTATTTT. Translating gives CASSLAGRVTDTQYF.